A selection of T cell receptor beta chains follows, all from one sample in a study of cytomegalovirus exposure and HLA in healthy donors. TCRdb's table, derived via immunoSEQ multiplex PCR, lists solely in-frame clones and lacks some. The data show about 240,000 clones, about 86% seen once. The sequencing input was PBMCs. All receptors derive from a woman aged 30 to 39 in good health and CMV-seropositive. Both conserved end residues are part of each CDR3. D genes are given only for firm matches.

J | V | D | CDR3
TRBJ2-1 | TRBV13 | TRBD2 | CASSPSSGEYNEQFF
TRBJ1-5 | TRBV6-1 | NA | CASSEVQGGQPQHF
TRBJ1-4 | TRBV5-1 | NA | CASRGQDEKLFF
TRBJ2-7 | TRBV30 | NA | CAWREGAGYEQYF
TRBJ2-5 | TRBV30 | TRBD2 | CAWSQAGGPQETQYF
TRBJ1-1 | TRBV29-1 | TRBD1 | CSAARTGDEAFF
TRBJ1-1 | TRBV9 | TRBD1 | CASSAHKMTGRATEAFF
TRBJ2-7 | TRBV27 | TRBD2 | CASRTSGSYEQYF
TRBJ2-7 | TRBV4-2 | TRBD2 | CASSQDFRLAGVYEQYF
TRBJ2-3 | TRBV4-1 | TRBD2 | CASSLTQLAGPRTDTQYF
TRBJ2-1 | TRBV4-1 | TRBD1 | CASSQVGQAPNNEQFF
TRBJ1-2 | TRBV27 | NA | CASSSREADGYTF
TRBJ1-1 | TRBV4-1 | NA | CASSQDTLRNTEAFF
TRBJ1-3 | TRBV18 | TRBD1 | CASSAGGPHSGNTIYF
TRBJ2-7 | TRBV30 | TRBD1 | CAWSLQGAYEQYF
TRBJ2-7 | TRBV28 | NA | CASRHRGRLAYEQYF
TRBJ2-5 | TRBV2 | NA | CASSEIISAETQYF
TRBJ2-7 | TRBV29-1 | NA | CSVRGGSLLYEQYF
TRBJ2-7 | TRBV5-4 | NA | CASSLGLGEQYF
TRBJ2-2 | TRBV19 | TRBD2 | CASSIEGREGRSGELFF
TRBJ1-1 | TRBV28 | NA | CASSLVTGYTEAFF
TRBJ2-7 | TRBV7-9 | NA | CASSTRLSNEQYF
TRBJ2-2 | TRBV5-1 | TRBD2 | CASSCPLSGSRTGELFF
TRBJ2-7 | TRBV6-6 | TRBD1 | CASSGQASGEQYF
TRBJ2-5 | TRBV7-8 | NA | CASSLALTRGGEETQYF
TRBJ1-1 | TRBV23-1 | NA | CASSQGGRGTRNTEAFF
TRBJ2-2 | TRBV10-2 | TRBD2 | CASSESGGLVGELFF